This passage covers 21 T cell receptor beta chains from one sample sequenced in a study of shared clonotypes between healthy human individuals. Only in-frame clones appear in the TCRdb table, and some are missing; sequencing was by immunoSEQ multiplex PCR. The data show approximately 2.5 million clones, with around nine tenths seen just once and roughly 0.15% held by the top ten. The source material was naive CD4+ T cells sorted from blood. Subset denoted: CD45RA+ positively selected. These receptors were collected from a man between 18 and 35 years old in good health.

The rearrangement uses TRBV5-1 and TRBJ2-7; 7 positions agree with TRBD1. The CDR3 runs to 15 residues. V shed 4 bases and J 5 bases; nucleotides not matched to a gene: 12. In germline, CDR1 is SGHRS, CDR2 YFSETQ. The CDR3 sequence: CASSPGQVPHDEQYF. The CDR3 DNA is TGCGCCAGCAGCCCCGGACAGGTTCCCCACGACGAGCAGTACTTC.

The chain joins TRBV5-1 to TRBJ2-5; TRBD2 aligns across 8 bases. J gave up 1 base and V 0 bases, and 5 bases lay outside the gene matches. The CDR3 is 16 residues long. CDR1 and CDR2 from the germline V gene are SGHRS and YFSETQ. Here the CDR3 DNA reads TGCGCCAGCAGCTTGGGACCCACTAGCGGCCAAGAGACCCAGTACTTC. Its protein product is CASSLGPTSGQETQYF.

The V gene is TRBV18, the J gene TRBJ2-2; D possibly corresponds to TRBD2 (5 bases). Trimming shortened V by 4 bases and J by 2 bases, and 17 bases separated the two germline ends. The CDR3 has 17 amino acids. CDR1 and CDR2 from the germline V gene are KGHSH and LQKENI. Here the CDR3 DNA reads TGTGCCAGCTCACAAAGGTCGGGCGGACTCAACACCGGGGAGCTGTTTTTT. Its protein is CASSQRSGGLNTGELFF.

The chain has TRBV7-2 and TRBJ2-3; a possible D gene is TRBD1 (5 bases). From germline, CDR1 is SGHTA and CDR2 FQGNSA. Deletions cut 7 bases from V and 4 bases from J, with 21 bases between. The CDR3 is 16 amino acids. CDR3 sequence reads: CASISWGRYIPDTQYF. The CDR3, as DNA: TGTGCCAGCATTTCCTGGGGCCGTTACATCCCAGATACGCAGTATTTT.

The rearrangement links TRBV5-4 to TRBJ2-3; maybe TRBD1 (5 bases). Trimming removed 4 bases at V and 1 base at J, with 10 bases between. This CDR3 is 14 amino acids long. Germline loops: CDR1 SGHNT, CDR2 YYREEE (reference sequence). CDR3 loop: CASSELGGTDTQYF. CDR3 DNA sequence: TGTGCCAGCAGCGAGTTAGGGGGCACAGATACGCAGTATTTT.

V gene TRBV5-4 combines with J gene TRBJ2-1; D is possibly TRBD2 (6 bases). The CDR3 sequence is 17 residues long. V was pared by 0 bases and J by 0 bases, with 13 bases between. Germline values: CDR1 SGHNT, CDR2 YYREEE (reference sequence). CDR3: CASSLGLALSSYNEQFF. CDR3 DNA: TGTGCCAGCAGCTTGGGTCTAGCGTTGAGCTCCTACAATGAGCAGTTCTTC. Supplemented by reference TRBV5-4 and TRBJ2-1, the full variable domain reads ETGVTQSPTHLIKTRGQQVTLRCSSQSGHNTVSWYQQALGQGPQFIFQYYREEENGRGNFPPRFSGLQFPNYSSELNVNALELDDSALYLCASSLGLALSSYNEQFFGPGTRLTVL.

The CDR3 is CASSYGEASDEQYF. In DNA, the CDR3 is TGTGCCAGCAGTTACGGTGAGGCCTCGGACGAGCAGTACTTC. The chain uses TRBV6-5 and TRBJ2-7; D unresolved. The CDR3 runs 14 residues. The V end lost 2 bases, the J end lost 5 bases, and 13 bases lay between the germline ends. Germline CDR1 reads MNHEY; CDR2 reads SVGAGI.

The chain couples TRBV5-1 to TRBJ2-7; D unresolved. CDR3 size: 14 residues. The germline gives CDR1 SGHRS, CDR2 YFSETQ. Trimming took off 0 bases at V and 2 bases at J, with 9 bases between the two ends. The CDR3 DNA is TGCGCCAGCAGCTTGGAAGCCAGTCCCTACGAGCAGTACTTC. The encoded protein is CASSLEASPYEQYF.

The J gene is TRBJ2-5, the V gene TRBV10-2; maybe TRBD1 (6 bases). V dropped 2 bases and J dropped 4 bases, with 17 bases sitting between them. This CDR3 spans 16 amino acids. From germline, CDR1 is WSHSY and CDR2 SAAADI. The CDR3 sequence is CASSELRTAKGETQYF. For the CDR3, the DNA is TGCGCCAGCAGTGAGCTTCGGACAGCCAAGGGAGAGACCCAGTACTTC.

Of note for this clone: Other DNA sequences in this sample translate to the same CDR3. The chain links TRBV18 to TRBJ2-5; D not resolved. The CDR3 totals 13 residues. Between the trimmed V and J ends, which lost 2 bases and 4 bases, there was a span of 8 bases. The germline V gene encodes CDR1 KGHSH and CDR2 LQKENI. In DNA form, the CDR3 reads TGTGCCAGCTCACCATTACCATCAGAGACCCAGTACTTC. As protein: CASSPLPSETQYF.

DNA of the CDR3: TGTGCCAGCAGCCCCCGGTTTACAGACCGAGGCTACACCTTC. This codes for CASSPRFTDRGYTF. The rearrangement links TRBV14 to TRBJ1-2; no clear D. Germline CDR1 and CDR2: SGHDN and FVKESK. The CDR3 is 14 residues long. Trimming took 4 bases from V and 8 from J, leaving 17 bases between them.

This clone has just one count. The chain combines TRBV9 with TRBJ1-1; D is perhaps TRBD1 (5 bases). The CDR3 is 14 amino acids. V was pared by 0 bases and J by 7 bases, with 13 bases between. Germline assignment: CDR1 SGDLS and CDR2 YYNGEE. Here the CDR3 reads CASSVEGLRGEAFF. Written as DNA, the CDR3 is TGTGCCAGCAGCGTAGAGGGTTTGAGGGGTGAAGCTTTCTTT.

V and J are TRBV18 and TRBJ1-6, with D maybe TRBD1 (6 bases). From germline, CDR1 is KGHSH and CDR2 LQKENI. The CDR3 contains 14 residues. With 3 bases removed from V and 8 bases from J, the gap between germline ends came to 11 bases. The CDR3 loop is CASSPRQDDSPLHF. The CDR3 bases are TGTGCCAGCTCACCGAGACAGGACGATTCACCCCTCCACTTT.

The chain carries TRBV4-2 and TRBJ1-6; 9 bases are a match to TRBD1. J gave up 0 bases and V 8 bases, and 5 bases lay outside the gene matches. This CDR3 spans 16 amino acids. CDR1 LGHNA and CDR2 YNFKEQ come from the germline V gene. The CDR3, as DNA: TGTGCCAGCCGGACAGGGGTGAACTCCTATAATTCACCCCTCCACTTT. It yields the protein CASRTGVNSYNSPLHF.

The chain uses TRBV27 and TRBJ2-2; TRBD2 matches 7 bases. The CDR3 has 14 residues. J was trimmed by 4 bases and V by 4 bases; bases with no gene match: 3. CDR1 and CDR2 from the germline V gene are MNHEY and SMNVEV (reference sequence). CDR3 nucleotide sequence: TGTGCCAGCAGTTCCGGGGGGTGCACCGGGGAGCTGTTTTTT. This encodes CASSSGGCTGELFF.

The chain recombines TRBV7-2 with TRBJ2-3; D ambiguous. The CDR3 length is 14 residues. The germline gives CDR1 SGHTA, CDR2 FQGNSA. Deletions cut 7 bases from V and 0 bases from J, with 11 bases between. The CDR3 is CASKVHPSTDTQYF. The CDR3 region has the DNA TGTGCCAGCAAGGTACACCCTAGCACAGATACGCAGTATTTT.

V and J are TRBV30 and TRBJ2-7, with TRBD2 matching 9 bases. The CDR3 consists of 14 residues. CDR1 GTSNPN and CDR2 SVGIG come from the germline V gene (reference sequence). Losses at the gene ends were 2 bases for V and 6 bases for J; bases not matched to a gene: 8. In nucleotides, the CDR3 is TGTGCCTGGAGTTCAAGCGGGAGGTCGGGCGAGCAGTACTTC. This gives the protein CAWSSSGRSGEQYF. The full variable domain, in which reference TRBV30 and TRBJ2-7 provide the parts outside the CDR3, is SQTIHQWPATLVQPVGSPLSLECTVEGTSNPNLYWYRQAAGRGLQLLFYSVGIGQISSEVPQNLSASRPQDRQFILSSKKLLLSDSGFYLCAWSSSGRSGEQYFGPGTRLTVT.

The CDR3 region is CASSSWARGNTEAFF. Written as DNA, the CDR3 is TGTGCCAGCAGTTCGTGGGCCAGGGGGAACACTGAAGCTTTCTTT. The chain couples TRBV6-5 to TRBJ1-1; a possible D gene is TRBD1 (6 bases). There are 15 residues in the CDR3. Trimming shortened V by 4 bases and J by 1 base, and 13 bases separated the two germline ends. Per germline, CDR1 MNHEY and CDR2 SVGAGI.

The chain uses TRBV5-1 and TRBJ1-2, with 8 positions matching TRBD1. The germline CDR1 and CDR2 sequences are SGHRS and YFSETQ. V shed 4 bases and J 4 bases; nucleotides not matched to a gene: 3. This CDR3 has 13 amino acids. CDR3: CASSEGQGYGYTF. The CDR3 DNA reads as TGCGCCAGCAGCGAAGGACAGGGCTATGGCTACACCTTC. The entire variable domain, with the rest obtained from reference TRBV5-1 and TRBJ1-2, is as follows: KAGVTQTPRYLIKTRGQQVTLSCSPISGHRSVSWYQQTPGQGLQFLFEYFSETQRNKGNFPGRFSGRQFSNSRSEMNVSTLELGDSALYLCASSEGQGYGYTFGSGTRLTVV.

The V gene is TRBV7-8, the J gene TRBJ1-1; D is unclear. V shed 3 bases and J shed 0 bases, with 5 bases lying between them. Germline-derived CDR1 and CDR2 are SGHVS and FQNEAQ. This CDR3 has 13 residues. The CDR3 DNA follows: TGTGCCAGCAGCTTCTCCATGAACACTGAAGCTTTCTTT. This codes for CASSFSMNTEAFF.

This sequence joins TRBV11-2 and TRBJ1-2; D is perhaps TRBD1 (5 bases). Looked up from germline, CDR1 is SGHAT and CDR2 is FQNNGV. Trimming stripped 5 bases from V and 7 bases from J, with 11 bases between. The CDR3 sequence is 12 residues long. The CDR3 protein is CASSAGGGGYTF. CDR3 bases: TGTGCCAGCAGCGCCGGGGGTGGTGGCTACACCTTC.